This T cell receptor beta chain emerged from a study of cytomegalovirus exposure and HLA in healthy donors. Whole-study findings and limits: According to an earlier analysis, most TCR beta V segments yielded productive rearrangements about 87% or about 30% of the time. A later analysis linked a missense DCLRE1C variant to TCR beta V- and J-gene trimming. It was assumed in the presence/absence analyses that sequencing depth was roughly uniform across donors.

The study ran its PCR with 60 Vbeta and 13 Jbeta primers. Only in-frame clones appear in the TCRdb table, and some are missing; sequencing was by immunoSEQ multiplex PCR. Among fewer than 250,000 clones listed, about four fifths were seen once. With respect to this clone: Its specificity is unknown.

The CDR3 loop spans 13 amino acids. Germline V gives CDR1 MNHEY, CDR2 SVGAGI. The ends lost 9 bases at V and 4 bases at J; junction bases unmatched: 6. The clonotype originates from a woman between 45 and 65 years old in good health and CMV-seropositive. The chain couples TRBV6-5 to TRBJ2-3; 8 bases map to TRBD2. The sequenced sample was PBMCs. The CDR3 DNA reads as TGTGCCAGTCACGGGGGGGCCGCAGATACGCAGTATTTT. This translates into CASHGGAADTQYF.